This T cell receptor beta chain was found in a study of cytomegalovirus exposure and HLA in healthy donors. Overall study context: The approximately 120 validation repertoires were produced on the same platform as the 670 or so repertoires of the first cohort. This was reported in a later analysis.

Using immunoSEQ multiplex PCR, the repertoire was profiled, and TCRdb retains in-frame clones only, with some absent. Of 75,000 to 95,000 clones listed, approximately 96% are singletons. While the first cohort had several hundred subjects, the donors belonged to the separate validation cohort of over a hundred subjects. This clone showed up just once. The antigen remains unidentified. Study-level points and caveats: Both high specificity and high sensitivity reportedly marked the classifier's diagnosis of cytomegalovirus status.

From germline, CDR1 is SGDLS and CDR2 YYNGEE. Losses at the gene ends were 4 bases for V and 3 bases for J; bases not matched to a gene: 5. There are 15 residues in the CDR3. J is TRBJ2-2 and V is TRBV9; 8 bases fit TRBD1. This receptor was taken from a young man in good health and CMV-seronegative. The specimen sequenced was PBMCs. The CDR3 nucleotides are TGTGCCAGCAGCCCCCGGACAGGGTACACCGGGGAGCTGTTTTTT. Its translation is CASSPRTGYTGELFF.